What follows are 14 T cell receptor beta chains derived from one specimen sequenced in a study of regulatory T cells in long-lasting Graves disease. The time point denotes: newly diagnosed GD, antithyroid drugs for less than 3 months. Making the TCR library involved RNA that had been extracted from PBMCs. iRepertoire HTBI primers and Arm-PCR of CDR3 regions built TCR beta libraries. TCRdb itself ran the multiplex PCR reads through MiXCR, one entry per CDR3 protein. The sample lists roughly 420,000 distinct CDR3 sequences; about 16% were seen once. In addition, the sample was reused for a study of T cells in Graves' hyperthyroidism and ophthalmopathy.

Sequenced material: peripheral blood mononuclear cells (PBMCs), taken at new diagnosis, from a patient treated with antithyroid drugs. The receptors come from a woman between 18 and 29 years old with Graves disease.

The chain carries TRBV28 and TRBJ2-7, with TRBD1 identical over 7 bases. The ends lost 8 bases at V and 3 bases at J; junction bases unmatched: 13. Germline V gene sequence: CDR1 MDHEN, CDR2 SYDVKM. There are 15 residues in the CDR3. The DNA for the CDR3 is TGTGCCAGCTCGGACCGGGACAGACACTTCTACGAGCAGTACTTC. Amino acid sequence: CASSDRDRHFYEQYF.

The chain carries TRBV6-2 or TRBV6-3 and TRBJ1-1; 9 bases line up with TRBD1. The germline CDR1 and CDR2 sequences are MNHEY and SVGEGT. The CDR3 totals 14 residues. V shed 6 bases, J shed 10 bases, and the junction held 12 bases outside the gene matches. In nucleotides, the CDR3 is TGTGCCAGCAGGCCGTCGGGACAGGGTGGCGTAGCTTTCTTT. As protein: CASRPSGQGGVAFF.

This clonotype was detected many times. A junction boundary mismatches the germline segment, possibly from a read error. The chain carries TRBV10-2 and TRBJ2-7; 7 bases match TRBD1. This CDR3 is 11 amino acids long. CDR1 and CDR2 from the germline V gene are WSHSY and SAAADI. CDR3 in DNA: TGTGCCAGCAGGGACAGCTACGAGCAGTACTTC. Translated: CASRDSYEQYF.

The sample holds a few counts of this clonotype. The chain is built from TRBV3-1 and TRBJ2-1, with 10 nucleotides matching TRBD2. The V segment lost 2 bases and the J segment 7 bases; nucleotides outside the gene matches: 5. The CDR3 spans 15 residues. The V gene's germline CDR1 is LGHDT and CDR2 YNNKEL (reference sequence). Written as DNA, the CDR3 is TGTGCCAGCAGCCAATCAACTAGCGGGATGAATGAGCAGTTCTTC. Protein: CASSQSTSGMNEQFF.

This clonotype was counted a few times. The chain recombines TRBV29-1 with TRBJ1-1; unclear D gene. This CDR3 is built from 11 residues. The V and J ends lost 7 bases and 3 bases respectively, with 9 bases between them. Germline V gene data show CDR1 as SQVTM and CDR2 as ANQGSEA. This CDR3 reads CSADLYTEAFF. CDR3 nucleotides: TGCAGCGCGGATCTATACACTGAAGCTTTCTTT. Full variable domain (rest looked up from reference TRBV29-1 and TRBJ1-1): SAVISQKPSRDICQRGTSLTIQCQVDSQVTMMFWYRQQPGQSLTLIATANQGSEATYESGFVIDKFPISRPNLTFSTLTVSNMSPEDSSIYLCSADLYTEAFFGQGTRLTVV.

This clonotype was counted ten times or more. J is TRBJ2-3 and V is TRBV7-6; D remains unclear. The germline gives CDR1 SGHVS, CDR2 FNYEAQ. This CDR3 comprises 17 residues. V was cut by 1 base and J by 4 bases, with 18 bases left in between. The CDR3 DNA reads as TGTGCCAGCAGCTTAGTGTTTGGCAGGAAGACGGCAGATACGCAGTATTTT. It translates to CASSLVFGRKTADTQYF.

There are a few counts of this clonotype. The chain carries TRBV14 and TRBJ2-7; TRBD2 matches at 10 bases. The junction had 6 bases not matched to a gene; V was cut back by 4 bases and J by 3 bases. Germline CDR1 SGHDN, CDR2 FVKESK. The CDR3 length is 15 residues. CDR3 in amino acids: CASSRAGGSLYEQYF. The CDR3 nucleotides read TGTGCCAGCAGCCGAGCGGGAGGGAGCCTCTACGAGCAGTACTTC.

This clonotype was recorded a few times. V usage is TRBV20-1 and J usage is TRBJ1-6; TRBD1 aligns across 8 bases. The junction had 10 bases not matched to a gene; V was cut back by 3 bases and J by 9 bases. The germline V gene has CDR1 DFQATT and CDR2 SNEGSKA (reference sequence). This CDR3 spans 15 amino acids. DNA for the CDR3: TGCAGTGCTAGTGCCCGACAGGGGAATGGTTCACCCCTCCACTTT. Protein sequence: CSASARQGNGSPLHF.

This clonotype was seen at least ten times. This chain joins TRBV12-3 or TRBV12-4 and TRBJ2-1, with 9 bases that match TRBD1. The CDR3 contains 16 residues. Unmatched junction bases numbered 6, after V lost 2 bases and J lost 4 bases. CDR3 region: CASSLSAGQGYNEQFF. DNA of the CDR3: TGTGCCAGCAGTTTAAGCGCGGGACAGGGTTACAATGAGCAGTTCTTC.

This clonotype showed up many times. CDR3 coding DNA: TGTGCCAGCAGCTTAGGACGCTTTGGAGATGAGCAGTTCTTC. Translation: CASSLGRFGDEQFF. This sequence joins TRBV7-9 and TRBJ2-1, with unresolved D. Germline V gene data show CDR1 as SEHNR and CDR2 as FQNEAQ (reference sequence). V lost 1 base and J 8 bases, leaving 12 bases between the germline ends. The CDR3 has 14 residues.

This sequence joins TRBV9 and TRBJ2-7; tentative D call: TRBD2 (5 bases). V lost 2 bases to trimming and J lost 6 bases, with 12 bases between them. From germline, CDR1 is SGDLS and CDR2 YYNGEE. This CDR3 region has 13 residues. CDR3 nucleotides: TGTGCCAGCAGCGTGGTCTCCGGGGTCGAGCAGTACTTC. Its translation is CASSVVSGVEQYF.

The chain links TRBV5-6 to TRBJ1-4, with no clear D. The V end lost 2 bases, the J end lost 8 bases, and 13 bases lay between the germline ends. The CDR3 spans 14 residues. The germline gives CDR1 SGHDT, CDR2 YYEEEE. DNA of the CDR3: TGTGCCAGCAGCTTCTGGCAGTTGCGCGAAAAACTGTTTTTT. The encoded protein is CASSFWQLREKLFF.

This clonotype was counted between two and nine times. This chain joins TRBV7-8 and TRBJ2-7, with 14 bases identical to TRBD2. The CDR3 runs to 15 residues. V lost 6 bases to trimming and J lost 4 bases; unmatched junction nucleotides: 5. The V gene's germline CDR1 is SGHVS and CDR2 FQNEAQ. As DNA, the CDR3 is TGTGCCAGCAGACCCGGGACTAGCGGGAGTTACGAGCAGTACTTC. Its translation is CASRPGTSGSYEQYF.

This clonotype was seen only a few times. The gene calls are TRBV5-1 and TRBJ2-3; D is perhaps TRBD2 (6 bases). Germline V gene lookup returns CDR1 SGHRS and CDR2 YFSETQ. The CDR3 is 15 residues long. Trimming stripped 6 bases from V and 4 bases from J, with 18 bases between. CDR3 nucleotides: TGCGCCAGCAACGCGGGACCGGGCCTTTCAGATACGCAGTATTTT. Translating it yields CASNAGPGLSDTQYF. The full variable domain, in which reference TRBV5-1 and TRBJ2-3 provide the parts outside the CDR3, is KAGVTQTPRYLIKTRGQQVTLSCSPISGHRSVSWYQQTPGQGLQFLFEYFSETQRNKGNFPGRFSGRQFSNSRSEMNVSTLELGDSALYLCASNAGPGLSDTQYFGPGTRLTVL.